This is a list of T cell receptor beta chains from one sample in a study of a mutant IDH1 vaccine in newly diagnosed glioma. Profiling relied on immunoSEQ multiplex PCR, and the TCRdb table lists in-frame clones only, not all of them. The table records nearly 70,000 clones, roughly 78% of them present only once. The source was PBMCs, collected from a glioma patient treated with radiotherapy, temozolomide or both. The receptors originated from a man aged 45-65 years with glioma. Each CDR3 is given with its conserved first and last residue. The D gene is left open where the match is weak. Size values are once, few and many counts, or a class for expanded clones, and some rows have none.

TRBV7-8	TRBD2	.	TRBJ2-5	TGTGCCAGCAGCTTAGTTAAGCGGGGGAACCAAGAGACCCAGTACTTC	CASSLVKRGNQETQYF
TRBV30	TRBD1	.	TRBJ2-7	TGTGCCTGGAGTGTAAAGGGACAGTTGAACGAGCAGTACTTC	CAWSVKGQLNEQYF
TRBV14	.	.	TRBJ2-2	TGTGCCAGCAGCCCTCGGACAGCCAACACCGGGGAGCTGTTTTTT	CASSPRTANTGELFF
TRBV27	.	.	TRBJ1-4	TGTGCCAGCAGTTTCGGCAGGGTTGCCGAAAAACTGTTTTTT	CASSFGRVAEKLFF
TRBV5-6	.	.	TRBJ2-3	TGTGCCAGCAGCTTGGATTCCGGGGATACGCAGTATTTT	CASSLDSGDTQYF
TRBV19	.	.	TRBJ1-4	TGTGCCAGTAGTCCCCAAGTGACAGGCGGTGAAAAACTGTTTTTT	CASSPQVTGGEKLFF
TRBV9	TRBD1	.	TRBJ2-7	TGTGCCAGCAGCCCGCAGACTGGGACAGGATCTCGCGAGCAGTACTTC	CASSPQTGTGSREQYF
TRBV11-2	.	.	TRBJ1-1	TGTGCCAGCAGCTTTACTGAAGCTTTCTTT	CASSFTEAFF
TRBV5-1	.	few	TRBJ2-7	TGCGCCAGCAGGAGGGGGGACGAGCAGTACTTC	CASRRGDEQYF
TRBV7-2	.	.	TRBJ1-4	TGTGCCAGCAGCCCGGGTGTCGGGGAAAAACTGTTTTTT	CASSPGVGEKLFF